The clone carrying this T cell receptor beta chain was counted between two and nine times. This record belongs to a study of blood T cell repertoires in COVID-19. Authors' processing steps: Estimation of nucleated cell counts relied on the amplification of reference gene primers. Using immunoSEQ multiplex PCR, the repertoire was profiled, and TCRdb retains in-frame clones only, with some absent. V, J and clone size derive from that table, while D and trimming were established from the DNA sequence. The table has some 41,000 clones, about 86% seen once; the top ten hold about 5.5%. Per germline, CDR1 SGHRS and CDR2 YFSETQ. The CDR3 contains 15 residues. V dropped 4 bases and J dropped 7; count of bases not matched to a gene: 9.

This clonotype was sampled from a man in his forties with active COVID-19. The sequencing sample was made of peripheral blood. The chain uses TRBV5-1 and TRBJ2-7, with 12 bases fitting TRBD2. CDR3 sequence: CASSRLTSGSDEQYF. For the CDR3, the DNA is TGCGCCAGCAGCCGCCTGACTAGCGGGAGTGATGAGCAGTACTTC.